This T cell receptor beta chain is drawn from a study of immune heterogeneity within non-small cell lung tumors. Study-level results: Each patient's tumor sites shared recurring identical dominant CDR3 beta clonotypes, and individual sites also carried their own high-frequency clones. The repertoire of each individual patient held high-frequency T-cell receptor beta clonotypes that were largely distinct from those of other patients. Local T-cell clonality and local tumor mutational burden correlated moderately but significantly (R about 0.31).

Bulk tumor genomic DNA was the template, and each sample received about 590 ng. Far-apart biopsies, several per primary tumor, were taken during surgery. Patients underwent curative surgery for untreated, newly diagnosed non-small cell lung cancer. The V end lost 8 bases, the J end lost 1 base, and 19 bases lay between the germline ends. Per the germline V gene, CDR1 is SQVTM and CDR2 is ANQGSEA. This CDR3 has 15 amino acids. This clonotype is medium-sized by share. Its antigen is unidentified. TCR beta CDR3 regions came from multiplex PCR with 32 forward V and 13 reverse J primers. From the multiplex PCR reads, TCRdb called clonotypes with MiXCR, one entry per CDR3 protein. The data hold about 21,000 distinct CDR3 sequences, with around 30% observed a single time.

This TCR came from a middle-aged man with non-small cell lung cancer. What was sequenced was lung tumor tissue. The chain is built from TRBV29-1 and TRBJ2-3, with a possible D match to TRBD2 (6 bases). CDR3 loop: CSISQRARGTDTQYF. The CDR3 DNA reads as TGCAGCATCTCACAGCGGGCTCGTGGCACAGATACGCAGTATTTT.